This TCR beta chain originates from a study of blood T cells in healthy people across ages. Germline lookup yields CDR1 DFQATT and CDR2 SNEGSKA (reference sequence). Trimming removed 5 bases from V and 1 base from J; junction bases left unmatched: 11. The CDR3 consists of 16 residues. A J-beta primer mix and a sample-barcoded 5' primer were used in a second PCR of about 7 to 12 cycles. MiXCR, run by TCRdb on the 5' RACE reads, gives a single entry per CDR3 protein. Among approximately 810,000 distinct CDR3 sequences listed, more than 25% were seen once. The table lists this clonotype with many counts. Its specificity is unknown. Study-wide results and caveats: Unsorted PBMC material precluded a definitive naive versus antigen-experienced comparison.

The receptor was isolated from an elderly woman in good health. The specimen sequenced was blood. The chain recombines TRBV20-1 with TRBJ1-5; the match to TRBD1 covers 7 bases. CDR3 sequence: CSAVLPGTASNQPQHF. The CDR3, as DNA: TGCAGTGCTGTCCTACCAGGGACAGCCAGCAATCAGCCCCAGCATTTT.